A selection of T cell receptor beta chains follows, all from one sample in a study of blood T cell repertoires in COVID-19. The method was immunoSEQ multiplex PCR; TCRdb's version includes in-frame clones alone and lacks a portion of them. The data contain around 190,000 clones, around 84% of them singletons. What was sequenced was PBMCs or T cells enriched from blood (not recorded which). The receptors were gathered from a woman in her 30s who had been exposed to COVID-19. The CDR3 runs from the conserved cysteine through the conserved F or W. A D gene is named only where the DNA matches it firmly. Expanded clones are given a class, and other clones once, few, many or no size at all.

TRBV4-3	few	.	TRBJ1-1	CASSQVGVATEAFF	TGCGCCAGCAGCCAAGTCGGGGTAGCAACTGAAGCTTTCTTT
TRBV11-2	.	.	TRBJ1-4	CASGSGGVNEKLFF	TGTGCCAGCGGGAGTGGCGGGGTCAATGAAAAACTGTTTTTT
TRBV15	once	TRBD1	TRBJ1-2	CATSGTGSAPRRGYGYTF	TGTGCCACCAGCGGGACAGGGTCCGCGCCGCGCCGTGGGTATGGCTACACCTTC
TRBV19	.	.	TRBJ2-5	CASTPGGSISRETQYF	TGTGCCAGTACCCCCGGGGGTTCGATATCCCGAGAGACCCAGTACTTC
TRBV11-2	.	TRBD1	TRBJ2-7	CASSLGQALSYEQYF	TGTGCCAGCAGCCTCGGACAGGCCCTCTCCTACGAGCAGTACTTC
TRBV27	.	.	TRBJ1-2	CASSWKGRGGYGYTF	TGTGCCAGCAGTTGGAAAGGGAGGGGAGGGTATGGCTACACCTTC
TRBV11-3	.	TRBD2	TRBJ2-2	CASSLAGNTGELFF	TGTGCCAGCAGTCTAGCGGGGAACACCGGGGAGCTGTTTTTT
TRBV27	.	.	TRBJ2-7	CASWSSYEQYF	TGTGCCAGCTGGAGCTCCTACGAGCAGTACTTC
TRBV7-9	.	.	TRBJ2-7	CASSLFLTGSSYEQYF	TGTGCCAGCAGCTTATTCCTCACAGGTTCCTCCTACGAGCAGTACTTC
TRBV19	.	TRBD1	TRBJ1-5	CASSIARTGYNQPQHF	TGTGCCAGTAGTATAGCCAGGACAGGATACAATCAGCCCCAGCATTTT
TRBV6-5	.	.	TRBJ1-1	CASSRMGGTEAFF	TGTGCCAGCAGCCGAATGGGAGGCACTGAAGCTTTCTTT
TRBV29-1	.	.	TRBJ2-2	CSVEDEDTGELFF	TGCAGCGTTGAAGATGAGGACACCGGGGAGCTGTTTTTT
TRBV7-9	few	TRBD1	TRBJ1-2	CASSGDREPNYGYTF	TGTGCCAGCAGCGGGGACAGGGAGCCTAACTATGGCTACACCTTC
TRBV20-1	.	.	TRBJ1-1	CSATGGTEAFF	TGCAGTGCTACGGGAGGAACTGAAGCTTTCTTT
TRBV7-2	.	.	TRBJ2-2	CASSLARTGELFF	TGTGCCAGCAGCTTAGCCAGAACCGGGGAGCTGTTTTTT
TRBV27	.	.	TRBJ1-2	CASSPPTGYGYTF	TGTGCCAGCAGTCCCCCAACAGGCTATGGCTACACCTTC
TRBV19	.	TRBD1	TRBJ1-4	CASEGQAGNEKLFF	TGTGCCAGCGAGGGACAGGCGGGTAATGAAAAACTGTTTTTT
TRBV4-3	.	TRBD1	TRBJ1-4	CASSRGTLGQGREGKEKLFF	TGCGCCAGCAGCCGAGGGACCTTGGGACAGGGAAGAGAGGGGAAGGAAAAACTGTTTTTT
TRBV19	few	.	TRBJ1-2	CASQLQVTVNYGYTF	TGTGCCAGCCAACTTCAGGTCACAGTTAACTATGGCTACACCTTC
TRBV6-1	few	TRBD1	TRBJ2-7	CASSEEGTGYYEQYF	TGTGCCAGCAGTGAAGAAGGGACAGGGTACTACGAGCAGTACTTC
TRBV7-9	few	TRBD2	TRBJ2-1	CASMLAGSGNEQFF	TGTGCCAGCATGCTAGCGGGCTCGGGGAATGAGCAGTTCTTC
TRBV29-1	.	.	TRBJ2-7	CSVVYGDYEQYF	TGCAGCGTTGTTTACGGTGACTACGAGCAGTACTTC
TRBV5-1	once	.	TRBJ2-6	CASSLLTSGANVLTF	TGCGCCAGCAGCTTGCTGACATCTGGGGCCAACGTCCTGACTTTC
TRBV7-8	.	TRBD1	TRBJ1-1	CASTKRDRNTEAFF	TGTGCCAGCACCAAGAGGGACAGGAACACTGAAGCTTTCTTT
TRBV7-8	.	TRBD2	TRBJ2-2	CASSLAGAGVTGELFF	TGTGCCAGCAGCTTAGCAGGGGCGGGGGTCACCGGGGAGCTGTTTTTT
TRBV27	.	TRBD1	TRBJ1-3	CASSLRTGTGGLSSGNTIYF	TGTGCCAGCAGTTTACGGACTGGGACAGGGGGTCTCAGCTCTGGAAACACCATATATTTT
TRBV6-2/TRBV6-3	.	.	TRBJ1-4	CASSYYRTAKKSNEKLFF	TGTGCCAGCAGTTACTACCGGACAGCTAAAAAAAGTAATGAAAAACTGTTTTTT
TRBV3-1/TRBV3-2	.	TRBD2	TRBJ2-5	CASSQDGRGGQETQYF	TGTGCCAGCAGCCAAGATGGACGGGGGGGCCAAGAGACCCAGTACTTC
TRBV7-6	.	.	TRBJ2-7	CASSTNPGDYEQYF	TGTGCCAGCAGCACCAATCCCGGAGACTACGAGCAGTACTTC
TRBV19	once	.	TRBJ2-3	CASSKTLGQASTDTQYF	TGTGCCAGTAGTAAAACCCTCGGACAAGCTAGCACAGATACGCAGTATTTT
TRBV18	.	TRBD2	TRBJ2-3	CASSHGTSGTDTQYF	TGTGCCAGCTCACACGGGACTAGTGGCACAGATACGCAGTATTTT
TRBV7-3	.	TRBD1	TRBJ2-6	CASSLSGVGDRALSGANVLTF	TGTGCCAGCAGCTTAAGCGGCGTGGGGGACAGGGCCCTATCTGGGGCCAACGTCCTGACTTTC
TRBV27	.	.	TRBJ1-1	CASSPWGAEAFF	TGTGCCAGCAGTCCGTGGGGGGCTGAAGCTTTCTTT
TRBV9	.	.	TRBJ2-3	CASSPLATDTQYF	TGTGCCAGCAGCCCACTAGCAACAGATACGCAGTATTTT
TRBV9	.	TRBD1	TRBJ1-6	CASSPTGTGRNSPLHF	TGTGCCAGCAGCCCGACCGGGACAGGGAGGAATTCACCCCTCCACTTT
TRBV7-2	few	TRBD1	TRBJ1-2	CASSPQQGGGYTF	TGTGCCAGCAGCCCTCAACAGGGGGGTGGCTACACCTTC
TRBV18	.	TRBD1	TRBJ1-4	CASSPRDRGTTNEKLFF	TGTGCCAGCTCACCTCGGGACAGGGGAACAACTAATGAAAAACTGTTTTTT
TRBV20-1	.	.	TRBJ1-5	CSASNARSNQPQHF	TGCAGTGCTAGTAATGCCAGGAGCAATCAGCCCCAGCATTTT
TRBV2	few	TRBD1	TRBJ1-2	CAIGTGAKNYGYTF	TGTGCCATCGGGACAGGAGCAAAAAACTATGGCTACACCTTC
TRBV25-1	few	.	TRBJ1-3	CASSESEGPGNTIYF	TGTGCCAGCAGTGAGTCGGAGGGTCCTGGAAACACCATATATTTT
TRBV27	.	.	TRBJ1-5	CASSLTANQPQHF	TGTGCCAGCAGTCTGACAGCCAATCAGCCCCAGCATTTT
TRBV5-6	.	.	TRBJ2-1	CASSLGGQSSYNEQFF	TGTGCCAGCAGCTTGGGGGGACAAAGCTCCTACAATGAGCAGTTCTTC
TRBV3-1/TRBV3-2	few	.	TRBJ1-1	CASSPTVMNTEAFF	TGTGCCAGCAGTCCGACAGTAATGAACACTGAAGCTTTCTTT